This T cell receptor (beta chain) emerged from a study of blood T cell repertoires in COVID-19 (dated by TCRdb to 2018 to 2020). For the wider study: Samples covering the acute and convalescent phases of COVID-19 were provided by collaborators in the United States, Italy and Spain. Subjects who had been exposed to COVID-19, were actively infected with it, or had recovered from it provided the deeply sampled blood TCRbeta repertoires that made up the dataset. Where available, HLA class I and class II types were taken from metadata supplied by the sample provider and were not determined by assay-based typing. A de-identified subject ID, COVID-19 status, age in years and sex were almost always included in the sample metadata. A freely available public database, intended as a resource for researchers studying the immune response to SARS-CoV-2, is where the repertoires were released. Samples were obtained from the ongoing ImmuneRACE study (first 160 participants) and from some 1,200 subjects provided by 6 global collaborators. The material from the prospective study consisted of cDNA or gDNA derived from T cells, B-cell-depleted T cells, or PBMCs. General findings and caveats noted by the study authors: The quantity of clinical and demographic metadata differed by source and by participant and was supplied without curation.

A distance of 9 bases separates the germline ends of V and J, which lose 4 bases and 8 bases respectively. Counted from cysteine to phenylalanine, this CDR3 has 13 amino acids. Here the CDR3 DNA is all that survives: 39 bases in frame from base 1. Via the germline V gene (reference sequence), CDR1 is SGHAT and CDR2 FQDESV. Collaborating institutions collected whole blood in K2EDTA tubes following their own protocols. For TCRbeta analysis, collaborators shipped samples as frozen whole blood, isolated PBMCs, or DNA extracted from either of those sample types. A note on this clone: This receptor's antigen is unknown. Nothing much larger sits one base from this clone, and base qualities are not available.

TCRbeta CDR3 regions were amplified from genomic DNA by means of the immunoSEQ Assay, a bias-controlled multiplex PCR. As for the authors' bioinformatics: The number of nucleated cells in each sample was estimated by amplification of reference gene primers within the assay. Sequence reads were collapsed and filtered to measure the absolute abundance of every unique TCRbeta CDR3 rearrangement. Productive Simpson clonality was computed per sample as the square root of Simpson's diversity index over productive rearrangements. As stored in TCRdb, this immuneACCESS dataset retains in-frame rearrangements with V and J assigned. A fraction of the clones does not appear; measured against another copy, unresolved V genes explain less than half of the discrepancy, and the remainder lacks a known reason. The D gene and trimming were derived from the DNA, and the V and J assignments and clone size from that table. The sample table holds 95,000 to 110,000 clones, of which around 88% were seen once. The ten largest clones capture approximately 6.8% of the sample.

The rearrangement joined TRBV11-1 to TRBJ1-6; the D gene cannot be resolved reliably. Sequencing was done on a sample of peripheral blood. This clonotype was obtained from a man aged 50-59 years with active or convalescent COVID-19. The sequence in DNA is TGTGCCAGCAGCTCCAGACTTGATTCACCCCTCCACTTT. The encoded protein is CASSSRLDSPLHF.